A selection of T cell receptor beta chains follows, all from one sample in a study of vaccination and CD4 T cells after COVID-19. Antigens for these TCRs are unknown. TCRdb analysed the PCR reads with MiXCR anew, one entry per CDR3 protein. This sample has 10,000 to 15,000 distinct CDR3 sequences, with around 42% found just once. Sequenced here: CD4+ T cells from blood, cultured in vitro, sampled before SARS-CoV-2 vaccination. All receptors derive from a human donor who had recovered from COVID-19. Each CDR3 is given with its conserved first and last residue. D genes are given only for firm matches. Expanded clones get a size class; other rows say once, few or many, or leave the size out.

clone size	V gene	J gene	D gene	CDR3 protein	CDR3 DNA
.	TRBV5-6	TRBJ1-1	.	CASSLFRTDLPGGNTEAFF	TGTGCCAGCAGCTTGTTCCGGACAGATCTGCCGGGTGGGAACACTGAAGCTTTCTTT
.	TRBV19	TRBJ1-3	.	CASSPQASGNTIYF	TGTGCCAGTAGTCCACAGGCATCTGGAAACACCATATATTTT
.	TRBV6-2/TRBV6-3	TRBJ1-5	.	CASSYSGKQGYNQPQHF	TGTGCCAGCAGTTACTCGGGAAAACAGGGTTACAATCAGCCCCAGCATTTT
.	TRBV7-2	TRBJ2-3	.	CASSLDRGGMRDTQYF	TGTGCCAGCAGCTTAGACAGGGGGGGAATGAGGGATACGCAGTATTTT
.	TRBV21-1	TRBJ1-5	.	CASSKRRGPNQPQHF	TGTGCCAGCAGCAAACGGAGGGGGCCCAATCAGCCCCAGCATTTT
.	TRBV6-5	TRBJ2-3	TRBD1	CASSYSGGYSTDTQYF	TGTGCCAGCAGTTACTCAGGGGGCTATAGCACAGATACGCAGTATTTT
.	TRBV19	TRBJ2-7	.	CASSIRVFDYEQYF	TGTGCCAGTAGTATTCGGGTTTTCGACTACGAGCAGTACTTC
.	TRBV6-1	TRBJ1-1	.	CASSRGENTEAFF	TGTGCCAGCAGTAGGGGAGAGAACACTGAAGCTTTCTTT
.	TRBV20-1	TRBJ2-5	.	CSARDWRDLRAQYF	TGCAGTGCTAGAGATTGGCGGGACCTCCGGGCCCAGTACTTC
.	TRBV7-9	TRBJ1-1	.	CASMDSGNTEAFF	TGTGCCAGCATGGATAGCGGGAACACTGAAGCTTTCTTT
once	TRBV27	TRBJ2-2	.	CASRRDPGELFF	TGTGCCAGCAGACGGGATCCTGGGGAGCTGTTTTTT
.	TRBV7-2	TRBJ1-2	.	CASSLAGSGGYTF	TGTGCCAGCAGCTTAGCAGGCTCCGGAGGCTACACCTTC
.	TRBV7-9	TRBJ1-2	.	CASSLASHYGYTF	TGTGCCAGCAGCTTAGCGTCCCACTATGGCTACACCTTC
few	TRBV25-1	TRBJ1-1	TRBD1	CASRVGTANTEAFF	TGTGCCAGCAGAGTCGGGACAGCGAACACTGAAGCTTTCTTT
.	TRBV7-3	TRBJ1-1	.	CASSKFTGTEAFF	TGTGCCAGCAGCAAATTTACGGGCACTGAAGCTTTCTTT
few	TRBV27	TRBJ1-2	TRBD1	CASSTSGGDYGYTF	TGTGCCAGCAGTACCTCAGGGGGCGACTATGGCTACACCTTC
few	TRBV6-1	TRBJ1-5	.	CASSAGDSNQPQHF	TGTGCCAGCAGTGCAGGGGATAGCAATCAGCCCCAGCATTTT
.	TRBV6-5	TRBJ2-1	.	CASSSLQVNEQFF	TGTGCCAGCAGTTCCCTACAAGTCAATGAGCAGTTCTTC
few	TRBV7-2	TRBJ1-5	TRBD1	CASSPGQAGGRPQHF	TGTGCCAGCAGCCCGGGACAGGCCGGCGGGAGGCCCCAGCATTTT
.	TRBV20-1	TRBJ1-1	.	CSAPRPNTEAFF	TGCAGTGCTCCCCGACCGAACACTGAAGCTTTCTTT
few	TRBV27	TRBJ1-2	.	CASRTQMGGSHGYTF	TGTGCCAGCAGAACTCAAATGGGGGGGTCTCATGGCTACACCTTC
.	TRBV6-5	TRBJ2-2	TRBD2	CASSLQRGTGELFF	TGTGCCAGCAGTTTACAGCGGGGAACCGGGGAGCTGTTTTTT
.	TRBV7-3	TRBJ1-6	.	CASSRTVSGSPLHF	TGTGCCAGCAGCCGGACAGTGTCAGGATCACCCCTCCACTTT